What follows are 10 T cell receptor beta chains derived from one specimen sequenced in a study of T cells in Graves' hyperthyroidism and ophthalmopathy. TCR beta CDR3 region amplification was performed from RNA transcripts. The TCR CDR3 first-round RT-PCR relied on the HTBI primer set. TCRdb independently ran MiXCR on the multiplex PCR reads; one entry per CDR3 protein. The table has a few hundred thousand distinct CDR3 sequences, 40% to 50% seen once. Sequencing was carried out using peripheral blood or thyroid tissue (not recorded which). The receptors here all came from an adult woman with Graves' disease, either hyperthyroidism or ophthalmopathy (not recorded which).

The chain combines TRBV2 with TRBJ1-5; D unresolved. CDR1 and CDR2 from the germline V gene are SNHLY and FYNNEI. CDR3 size: 13 residues. Trimming pared 8 bases from V and 8 bases from J, leaving 16 bases between. CDR3 in amino acids: CASCPGGFEPQHF. CDR3 DNA sequence: TGTGCCAGCTGCCCCGGCGGGTTTGAGCCCCAGCATTTT.

The chain joins TRBV6-5 to TRBJ2-7; the match to TRBD1 covers 9 bases. The V gene end was trimmed by 5 bases and the J gene end by 1 base; junction bases not matched to a gene: 6. The CDR3 length is 15 residues. Germline-derived CDR1 and CDR2 are MNHEY and SVGAGI. CDR3 nucleotide sequence: TGTGCCAGCAGTAATAGGGACAGGGTGTCCTACGAGCAGTACTTC. Encoded protein: CASSNRDRVSYEQYF.

This clonotype has more than one count but fewer than ten. The J gene is TRBJ1-1, the V gene TRBV29-1; D not resolved. V was shortened by 2 bases and J by 1 base, with 8 bases between the two germline ends. CDR3 length: 13 residues. Germline values: CDR1 SQVTM, CDR2 ANQGSEA. The CDR3 DNA is TGCAGCGTTGAAAGGGCTACGAACACTGAAGCTTTCTTT. Protein product: CSVERATNTEAFF.

The gene calls are TRBV3-1 and TRBJ2-5; D ambiguous. Germline lookup yields CDR1 LGHDT and CDR2 YNNKEL (reference sequence). The V gene lost 0 bases and the J gene lost 7 bases, with 3 bases spanning the gap. The length of the CDR3 is 11 residues. CDR3 protein: CASSQDGTQYF. The DNA for the CDR3 is TGTGCCAGCAGCCAAGATGGGACCCAGTACTTC.

V usage is TRBV9 and J usage is TRBJ1-3, with D hard to call. Germline CDR1 and CDR2: SGDLS and YYNGEE. The V gene lost 4 bases and the J gene lost 5 bases, with 13 bases spanning the gap. The CDR3 has 14 residues. The CDR3 region has the DNA TGTGCCAGCAGCCCCCGCGAGGTTAGAAACACCATATATTTT. It yields the protein CASSPREVRNTIYF.

The chain joins TRBV5-6 to TRBJ1-6, with a tentative D call TRBD1 (5 bases). Germline V lookup: CDR1 SGHDT, CDR2 YYEEEE. Trimming removed 4 bases from V and 7 bases from J, with 12 bases in between. The CDR3 runs to 14 residues. The CDR3 spells CASSPGDWNSPLHF. DNA of the CDR3: TGTGCCAGCAGCCCGGGGGATTGGAATTCACCCCTCCACTTT.

This clonotype showed up just a few times. The junction does not match germline at one end; this may be a read error. The CDR3 loop is CSVGTGGYNEPQHF. CDR3 coding DNA: TGCAGTGTCGGGACAGGGGGATACAATGAGCCCCAGCATTTT. The V call is TRBV20-1, the J call TRBJ1-5; TRBD1 aligns across 11 bases. Germline-derived CDR1 and CDR2 are DFQATT and SNEGSKA (reference sequence). This CDR3 is built from 14 residues.

The chain uses TRBV19 and TRBJ1-1; TRBD1 might be the D (5 bases). The length of the CDR3 is 15 residues. CDR1 and CDR2 (germline): LNHDA, SQIVND (reference sequence). V was pared by 9 bases and J by 0 bases, with 17 bases between. The CDR3 loop is CASRQSGSMNTEAFF. DNA of the CDR3: TGTGCCAGCCGACAGAGCGGCTCAATGAACACTGAAGCTTTCTTT.

The sample holds many counts of this clonotype. The genes are TRBV10-2 and TRBJ1-5; TRBD1 might be the D (5 bases). Germline CDR1 is WSHSY and CDR2 is SAAADI. The CDR3 is 13 residues long. Trimming left V 3 bases short and J 11 bases short, with 14 bases between. CDR3 nucleotide sequence: TGCGCCAGCAGTGAAGCCGGGGCCGGTTCCCAGCATTTT. Its translation is CASSEAGAGSQHF.

This clonotype was picked up a small number of times. The chain employs TRBV2 and TRBJ1-4; 7 nucleotides match TRBD1. In germline, CDR1 is SNHLY, CDR2 FYNNEI. V gave up 7 bases and J gave up 5 bases; unmatched junction bases: 7. The CDR3 sequence is 14 residues long. The CDR3 is CASTFEGQNEKLFF. The CDR3 coding sequence is TGTGCCAGCACCTTCGAGGGACAGAATGAAAAACTGTTTTTT.